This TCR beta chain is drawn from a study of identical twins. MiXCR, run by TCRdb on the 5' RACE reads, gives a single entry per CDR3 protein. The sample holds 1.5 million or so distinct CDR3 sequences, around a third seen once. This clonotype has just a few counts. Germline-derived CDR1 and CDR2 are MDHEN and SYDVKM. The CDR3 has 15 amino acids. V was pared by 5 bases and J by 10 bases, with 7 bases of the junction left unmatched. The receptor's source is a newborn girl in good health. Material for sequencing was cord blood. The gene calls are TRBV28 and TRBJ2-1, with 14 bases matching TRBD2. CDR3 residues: CASSAGTSGSKEQFF. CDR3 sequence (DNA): TGTGCCAGCAGTGCCGGGACTAGCGGGAGTAAAGAGCAGTTCTTC.